The source of this T cell receptor (beta chain) is a study of shared clonotypes between healthy human individuals. For this clone: Its target is not known.

Naive-designated CD8 cells lacked CD45RO, were positively enriched for CCR7, and omitted terminally differentiated effector memory CD45RA+ cells. All participating donors were Caucasian adults from Nashville, Tennessee. Only in-frame clones appear in the TCRdb table, and some are missing; sequencing was by immunoSEQ multiplex PCR. The sample consists of under 850,000 clones, 90% to 95% of them appearing once. Whole-study results and caveats: Generation probabilities of non-shared clonotypes were lower (relative to those shared by all four donors).

This sequence originates from a young man in good health. The source material was naive CD8+ T cells sorted from blood.

CDR3 protein: CASSLTHSGNTIYF. The CDR3 DNA reads as TGTGCCAGCAGTCTAACACACTCTGGAAACACCATATATTTT. The rearrangement links TRBV6-6 to TRBJ1-3, with D hard to call. The CDR3 length is 14 residues. V lost 5 bases and J lost 0, with 8 bases in between. From germline, CDR1 is MNHNY and CDR2 SVGAGI (reference sequence).